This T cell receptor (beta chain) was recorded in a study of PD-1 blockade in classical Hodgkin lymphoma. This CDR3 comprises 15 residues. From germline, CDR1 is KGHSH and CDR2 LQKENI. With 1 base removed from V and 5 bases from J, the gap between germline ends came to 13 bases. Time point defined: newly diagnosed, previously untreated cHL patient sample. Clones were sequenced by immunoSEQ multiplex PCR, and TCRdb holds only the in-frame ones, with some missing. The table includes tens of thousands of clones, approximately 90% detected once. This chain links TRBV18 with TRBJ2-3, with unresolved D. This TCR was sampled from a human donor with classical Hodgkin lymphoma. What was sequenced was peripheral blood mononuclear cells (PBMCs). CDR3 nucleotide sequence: TGTGCCAGCTCACCACTGGGCGGTCTTGGAGATACGCAGTATTTT. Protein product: CASSPLGGLGDTQYF.